Listed below are T cell receptor beta chains from one sample, sequenced in a study of blood T cell repertoires in COVID-19. This table comes from immunoSEQ multiplex PCR, and its TCRdb copy is limited to in-frame clones, with some not included. The sample shows roughly 100,000 clones, approximately 84% of them seen only once. Material for sequencing was peripheral blood. The receptors derive from a human donor in a cohort sampled during active COVID-19. Both conserved end residues are part of each CDR3. The D gene is left open where the match is weak. Clone size is not always given. Where it is, it says once, few, many or a class for expanded clones.

V	J	D	size	DNA	CDR3
TRBV21-1	TRBJ1-4	-	-	TGTGCCAGCAGCGGGGGACAGGGGAATGAAAAACTGTTTTTT	CASSGGQGNEKLFF
TRBV9	TRBJ2-7	-	-	TGTGCCAGCAGCGTAGGGGCCGGGGTCGACGAGCAGTACTTC	CASSVGAGVDEQYF
TRBV5-1	TRBJ2-1	TRBD1	-	TGCGCCAGCAGCTTGGGACAGGGGGCCTATGAGCAGTTCTTC	CASSLGQGAYEQFF
TRBV6-5	TRBJ1-2	-	once	TGTGCCAGCACTAGAATTGGCTATGGCTACACCTTC	CASTRIGYGYTF
TRBV24-1	TRBJ1-5	-	-	TGTGCCACCAGTGATTTGTTCCGATGTACCCTCAGGCAGCCCCAGCATTTT	CATSDLFRCTLRQPQHF
TRBV28	TRBJ2-7	-	medium-sized	TGTGCCACCCAGGAAGGGGTCTCCGAGCAGTACTTC	CATQEGVSEQYF
TRBV5-1	TRBJ2-5	-	-	TGCGCCAGCAGCCCCGGACAGGGAGGGGAGACCCAGTACTTC	CASSPGQGGETQYF
TRBV18	TRBJ2-6	-	-	TGTGCCAGCTCACCAGTCTCCGAGAGCTCTGGGGCCAACGTCCTGACTTTC	CASSPVSESSGANVLTF
TRBV9	TRBJ2-3	TRBD1	-	TGTGCCAGCAGCGTTTTCGGGACAGGGGACACAGATACGCAGTATTTT	CASSVFGTGDTDTQYF
TRBV15	TRBJ2-7	-	once	TGTGCCACCAGCGAAGCGTCGCCCTACGAGCAGTACTTC	CATSEASPYEQYF